This T cell receptor beta chain is from a study of T cell responses to AZD1222 COVID-19 vaccine (dated by TCRdb to the early 2020s). Background for the entire study: AZD1222 recipients with second doses at about 4 weeks or about 12 weeks were pooled, because spike-specific TCR depth and breadth did not differ between schedules. Trial participants were enrolled into age subgroups of 18-55, 56-69 and 70-plus years, which contained around 150, 28 and 57 TCR-sequenced participants, respectively. A total of about 230 trial participants underwent TCR sequencing, of whom 200 to 220 received two doses of AZD1222 and around 26 received two doses of the MenACWY control vaccine. General findings and caveats noted by the study authors: Participants were mostly white British and included more females than males, and it was suggested by the authors that clonal diversity may have been underestimated. Vaccine-associated CD4 TCRs spanned the whole spike protein, with dominant responses in regions 160-218 and 743-854. After two AZD1222 doses, both the breadth and the depth of spike-specific TCRs were significantly higher than at day 0 and than in MenACWY recipients. No day 14 peak-response samples were available, so repertoires were characterized only after the peak T cell response. Reportedly, close to half of the unique spike-specific TCRs recognized epitopes lying outside the regions that are mutated in the B.1.351 and B.1.1.7 variants. Conclusions about previously exposed vaccinees are limited, since just six AZD1222 recipients were seropositive for SARS-CoV-2 at baseline. In the small 56-69-year group, the increase in depth fell short of significance, most likely because of low power.

The time point label for this specimen denotes: baseline before first vaccination. The vaccinee samples were drawn from two UK trials, COV001 and COV002, one of which was a single-blind randomized controlled phase 2/3 trial testing AZD1222 (ChAdOx1 nCoV-19) in healthy adults. For TCRbeta chain sequencing, PBMC samples from trial participants were taken at day 0 and at day 28 after the second dose. The CDR3 regions of human TCRbeta chains were analyzed by immunosequencing. From the authors' description of their analysis: Repertoire TCRs were checked for matches against a reference library of SARS-CoV-2-specific TCRs that had been generated using the MIRA antigen-specificity platform. Breadth was defined as the fraction of unique TCRs that were SARS-CoV-2-associated, and depth was defined as the fraction of total T cells that were SARS-CoV-2-associated. Using the MIRA data, each spike-specific TCR was assigned both to the spike region to which the TCR was reactive and to a CD4 or CD8 class. Log10-transformed breadth and depth values were compared by one-way ANOVA with Sidak's multiple comparisons tests. TCRdb stores this immuneACCESS table with in-frame sequences only. Part of the clones is absent; in the studies checked, under half of the shortfall reflects unresolved V genes, and no reason is known for the rest. V, J and clone size are those of that table, while D and trimming were read from the DNA. The sample records approximately 99,000 clones, about 82% of which are singletons. The ten largest make up around 3.2% of the sample.

Details on this clone: Its recognized antigen is unknown. No base-level quality is on record; no much larger clone is a single base apart.

V is shortened by 3 bases, J by 2 bases, and the region joining them spans 13 bases. CDR1 and CDR2 are read off the germline V gene (reference sequence) as LNHDA and SQIVND. The CDR3 spans 16 residues, from the cysteine through the phenylalanine. Kept here is only the CDR3 DNA, which spans 48 bases and is read in frame from base 1. The TCR comes from an adult in good health. The rearrangement combines TRBV19 with TRBJ1-4, with the D gene too uncertain to name. This specimen consisted of peripheral blood, obtained on day 0 of AZD1222 vaccination. The nucleotide sequence reads TGTGCCAGTAGTATTCTATCTGGAGGGACTAATGAAAAACTGTTTTTT. It translates as CASSILSGGTNEKLFF.